The source of this TCR beta chain is a study of T cell responses to AZD1222 COVID-19 vaccine. This CDR3 spans 14 amino acids. Germline CDR1 and CDR2: SGHRS and YFSETQ. Trimming shortened V by 2 bases and J by 1 base, and 6 bases separated the two germline ends. There are a few counts of this clone. Method: immunoSEQ multiplex PCR; TCRdb's copy keeps in-frame clones and lacks some. The sample shows about 110,000 clones, less than 90% of them seen only once. The genes are TRBV5-1 and TRBJ2-2; no clear D. The material sequenced was peripheral blood, taken on day 0 of AZD1222 vaccination. This TCR was sampled from an adult in good health. The CDR3 nucleotides are TGCGCCAGCAGCTTAGGCCGGAACACCGGGGAGCTGTTTTTT. Protein: CASSLGRNTGELFF.